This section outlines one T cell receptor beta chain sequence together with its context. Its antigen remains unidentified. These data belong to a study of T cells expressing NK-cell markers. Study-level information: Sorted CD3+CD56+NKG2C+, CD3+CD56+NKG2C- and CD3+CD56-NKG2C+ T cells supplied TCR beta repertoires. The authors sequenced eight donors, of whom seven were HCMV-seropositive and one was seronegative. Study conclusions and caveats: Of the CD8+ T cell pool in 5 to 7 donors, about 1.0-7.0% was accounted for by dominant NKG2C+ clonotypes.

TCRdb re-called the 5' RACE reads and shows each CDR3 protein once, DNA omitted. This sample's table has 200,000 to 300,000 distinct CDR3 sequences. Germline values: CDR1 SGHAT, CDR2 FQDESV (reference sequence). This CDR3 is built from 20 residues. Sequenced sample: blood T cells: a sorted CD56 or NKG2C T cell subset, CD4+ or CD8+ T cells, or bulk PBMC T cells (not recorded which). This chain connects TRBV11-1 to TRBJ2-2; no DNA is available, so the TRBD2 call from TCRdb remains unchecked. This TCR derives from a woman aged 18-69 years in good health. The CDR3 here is CASPPDWWGTSGTGTGELFF.